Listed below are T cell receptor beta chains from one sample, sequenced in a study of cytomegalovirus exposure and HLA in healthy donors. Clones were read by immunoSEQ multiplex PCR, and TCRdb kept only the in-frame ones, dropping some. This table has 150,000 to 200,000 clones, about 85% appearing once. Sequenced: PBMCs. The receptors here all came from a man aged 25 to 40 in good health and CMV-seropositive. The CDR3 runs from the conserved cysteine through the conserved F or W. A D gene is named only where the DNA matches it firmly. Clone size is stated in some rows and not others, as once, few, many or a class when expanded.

TGTGCCAGCAGCGCCGGGACAGTTAACACCGGGGAGCTGTTTTTT,CASSAGTVNTGELFF,few,TRBJ2-2,TRBD1,TRBV7-9
TGTGCCAGCAGGTTGACAGGGGCGAGCTCCTATAATTCACCCCTCCACTTT,CASRLTGASSYNSPLHF,once,TRBJ1-6,TRBD1,TRBV5-6
TGTGCCAGCAGTCAGGCAGGTAGTCAGCCCCAGCATTTT,CASSQAGSQPQHF,.,TRBJ1-5,.,TRBV6-5
TGTGCCAGCAGCTCCCCCCAGACTAGCGGGGAACCACCGAGCTCCTACAATGAGCAGTTCTTC,CASSSPQTSGEPPSSYNEQFF,.,TRBJ2-1,TRBD2,TRBV7-6
TGTGCCAGCAGTTGGGCCAGGGACTATAATTCACCCCTCCACTTT,CASSWARDYNSPLHF,.,TRBJ1-6,.,TRBV6-6
TGTGCCAGCAGGGTCCAGGGCACAGATACGCAGTATTTT,CASRVQGTDTQYF,.,TRBJ2-3,.,TRBV2
TGTGCCAGCACCCGGTGGGACAGGGGGCAAGAGACCCAGTACTTC,CASTRWDRGQETQYF,once,TRBJ2-5,TRBD1,TRBV25-1
TGTGCCAGCAGCTCAGAAGGGGGTCTTTCCTACGAGCAGTACTTC,CASSSEGGLSYEQYF,.,TRBJ2-7,.,TRBV7-6
TGTGCCAGCTCCGTTGGGGAGCTGTTTTTT,CASSVGELFF,.,TRBJ2-2,.,TRBV7-9
TGTGCCAGCAGCGTAGTTGGACAGGGAGGAGATACGCAGTATTTT,CASSVVGQGGDTQYF,.,TRBJ2-3,TRBD1,TRBV9
TGTGCCAGCAGTGATGAGTCGGGTGGGTCCTACAATGAGCAGTTCTTC,CASSDESGGSYNEQFF,.,TRBJ2-1,.,TRBV6-4
TGTGCCAGCAGCGTAGGAGTGACAGGGGCACACCCCGCCTATGGCTACACCTTC,CASSVGVTGAHPAYGYTF,.,TRBJ1-2,TRBD1,TRBV9
TGCGCCAGCAGTGCGGGACAGAGCTCCTACGAGCAGTACTTC,CASSAGQSSYEQYF,.,TRBJ2-7,TRBD1,TRBV10-1
TGTGCCAGCAGCGATACCACCTGGACAGGACCCCCTAACTATGGCTACACCTTC,CASSDTTWTGPPNYGYTF,.,TRBJ1-2,TRBD1,TRBV7-9
TGCAGCGTTGGGCTAGCGGGCACAGATACGCAGTATTTT,CSVGLAGTDTQYF,.,TRBJ2-3,TRBD2,TRBV29-1
TGTGCCAGCAGAACGACAGGGGGGGAAGCTTTCTTT,CASRTTGGEAFF,.,TRBJ1-1,TRBD1,TRBV7-3